The source of this T cell receptor (beta chain) is a study of CD8+ T cells in alopecia areata. Study-level points and caveats: Under tofacitinib, fewer expanded CD8+ clones appeared among the top 100 scalp clones.

Regarding treatment: oral pan-JAK inhibitor, 5-10 mg twice daily. V was pared by 4 bases and J by 6 bases, with 7 bases of the junction left unmatched. CDR1 is MNHNS and CDR2 is SASEGT in the germline V gene. CDR3 length: 14 residues. Worth noting for this clone: The antigen is undetermined.

It was cDNA, reverse transcribed from extracted RNA, that served as the sequencing template. The protocol was immunoSEQ multiplex PCR, while the TCRdb copy is restricted to in-frame clones and leaves out a portion. Among over 150,000 clones listed, roughly 60% were seen once. Sequences were derived from CD4+ T cells sorted from blood, sampled at week 24, from a patient treated with tofacitinib. This TCR was recovered from a human donor with alopecia areata. The rearrangement links TRBV6-1 to TRBJ2-3, with 7 bases lining up with TRBD1. CDR3 in amino acids: CASSASGQTDTQYF. DNA for the CDR3: TGTGCCAGCAGTGCTTCGGGACAGACCGATACGCAGTATTTT.